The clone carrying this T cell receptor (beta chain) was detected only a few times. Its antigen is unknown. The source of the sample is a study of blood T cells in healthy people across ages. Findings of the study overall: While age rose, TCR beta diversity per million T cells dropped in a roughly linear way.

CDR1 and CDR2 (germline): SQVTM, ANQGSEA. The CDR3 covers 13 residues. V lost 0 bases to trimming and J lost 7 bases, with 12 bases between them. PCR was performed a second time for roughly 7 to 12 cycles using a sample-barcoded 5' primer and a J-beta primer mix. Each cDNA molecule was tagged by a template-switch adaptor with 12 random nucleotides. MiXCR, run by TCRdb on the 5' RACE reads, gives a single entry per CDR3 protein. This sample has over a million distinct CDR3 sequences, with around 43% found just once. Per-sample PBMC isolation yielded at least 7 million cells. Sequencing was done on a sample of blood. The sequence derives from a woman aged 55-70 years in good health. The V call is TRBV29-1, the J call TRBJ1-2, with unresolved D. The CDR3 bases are TGCAGCGTTGAAGAAGCGAGACAAGGTGGCTACACCTTC. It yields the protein CSVEEARQGGYTF. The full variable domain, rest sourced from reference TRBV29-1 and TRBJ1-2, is SAVISQKPSRDICQRGTSLTIQCQVDSQVTMMFWYRQQPGQSLTLIATANQGSEATYESGFVIDKFPISRPNLTFSTLTVSNMSPEDSSIYLCSVEEARQGGYTFGSGTRLTVV.